Listed here are 5 T cell receptor beta chains from one sample, sequenced in a study of cytomegalovirus exposure and HLA in healthy donors. The PCR ran on 60 Vbeta and 13 Jbeta primers. This table comes from immunoSEQ multiplex PCR, and its TCRdb copy is limited to in-frame clones, with some not included. Here the sample spans about 130,000 clones, over 65% being singletons. The sample was PBMCs. The receptors stem from a man aged 50 or older in good health and CMV-seronegative.

This chain connects TRBV7-8 to TRBJ2-3; 10 nucleotides line up with TRBD2. This CDR3 is built from 16 residues. The germline CDR1 and CDR2 sequences are SGHVS and FQNEAQ. V gave up 5 bases and J gave up 4 bases; unmatched junction bases: 9. The CDR3 DNA is TGTGCCAGCAGCCTTCAGGCTAGCGGGAGCCCAGATACGCAGTATTTT. The encoded protein is CASSLQASGSPDTQYF.

V usage is TRBV4-1 and J usage is TRBJ2-3, with 10 bases lining up with TRBD2. Germline V lookup: CDR1 MGHRA, CDR2 YSYEKL. Trimming cost V 3 bases and J 6 bases; bases outside gene matches: 12. The CDR3 spans 17 residues. The CDR3 region has the DNA TGCGCCAGCAGCCAGAATGGGGCTAGCGGGGGTGGCGATACGCAGTATTTT. It specifies CASSQNGASGGGDTQYF.

This clone is a singleton in its sample. The V gene is TRBV7-2, the J gene TRBJ1-1; the D is unclear. CDR1 and CDR2 from the germline V gene are SGHTA and FQGNSA. The ends were cut back, 2 bases at V and 1 base at J, with 5 bases in the middle. The CDR3 loop spans 13 amino acids. CDR3 nucleotide sequence: TGTGCCAGCAGCTTACAGAAGAACACTGAAGCTTTCTTT. As protein: CASSLQKNTEAFF.

The rearrangement links TRBV28 to TRBJ2-7; TRBD1 is a possible D gene (5 bases). Looked up from germline, CDR1 is MDHEN and CDR2 is SYDVKM. V lost 3 bases, J lost 2 bases, and 8 bases lay in between. The CDR3 is 13 amino acids. CDR3 protein: CASSFGATYEQYF. The CDR3 DNA sequence: TGTGCCAGCAGTTTTGGGGCCACCTACGAGCAGTACTTC.

The V and J genes are TRBV15 and TRBJ2-5, with 9 bases aligning to TRBD2. The CDR3 totals 14 residues. V was clipped by 3 bases and J by 5 bases; unmatched bases: 4. Germline V CDR1 and CDR2: LNHNV, YYDKDF (reference sequence). CDR3 in amino acids: CATSSSGSGETQYF. CDR3 bases: TGTGCCACCAGCAGTAGCGGGAGCGGGGAGACCCAGTACTTC.